This entry is about one T cell receptor beta chain. What it recognizes is unknown. From germline, CDR1 is SGHNT and CDR2 YENEEA. V lost 5 bases, J lost 2 bases, and 1 base stayed unmatched. The CDR3 covers 13 residues. These data come from a study of T cell responses to AZD1222 COVID-19 vaccine. This table comes from immunoSEQ multiplex PCR, and its TCRdb copy is limited to in-frame clones, with some not included. The sample carries 150,000 to 200,000 clones, roughly nine tenths recorded once. Study-level points and caveats: Two doses of AZD1222 preceded a rise in Spike-specific TCR breadth and depth.

This sequence joins TRBV11-3 and TRBJ1-1; 8 nucleotides agree with TRBD1. The sequence derives from an adult in good health. Here the sequenced sample was peripheral blood, taken on day 0 of AZD1222 vaccination. In nucleotides, the CDR3 is TGTGCCAGCAGCGGACAGGGTAACACTGAAGCTTTCTTT. It is translated as CASSGQGNTEAFF.